This TCR beta chain is from a study of blood T cell repertoires in COVID-19. In the study overall: The United States, Italy and Spain provided the acute and convalescent COVID-19 samples.

Germline CDR1 is MNHEY and CDR2 is SVGAGI. This CDR3 is built from 11 residues. Per the original methods: Nucleated cell counts were estimated from reference gene primer amplification. The repertoire was sequenced with immunoSEQ multiplex PCR; TCRdb's copy has only in-frame clones and lacks some. That table gives V, J and clone size, and the DNA gave D and trimming. Among some 150,000 clones, roughly 87% were seen once, and the ten largest hold 1.6%. The chain is built from TRBV6-5 and TRBJ1-5; D remains unclear. The sequenced sample consisted of peripheral blood. The TCR sequence derives from a woman in her forties or fifties with acute or convalescent COVID-19. The CDR3 loop reads CFPGRCQPQHF. In nucleotides, the CDR3 is TGTTTTCCGGGTAGATGTCAGCCCCAGCATTTT.